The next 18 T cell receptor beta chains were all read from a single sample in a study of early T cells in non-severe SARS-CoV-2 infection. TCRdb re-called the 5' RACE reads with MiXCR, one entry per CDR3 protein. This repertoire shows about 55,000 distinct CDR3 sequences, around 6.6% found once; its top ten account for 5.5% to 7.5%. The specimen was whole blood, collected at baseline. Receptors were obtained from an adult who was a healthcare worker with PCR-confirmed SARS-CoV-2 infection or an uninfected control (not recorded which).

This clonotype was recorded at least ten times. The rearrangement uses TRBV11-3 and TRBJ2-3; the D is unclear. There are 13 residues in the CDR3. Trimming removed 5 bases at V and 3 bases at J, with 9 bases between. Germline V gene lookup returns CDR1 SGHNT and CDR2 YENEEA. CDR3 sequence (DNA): TGTGCCAGCAGCGTTAGTGCTACAGATACGCAGTATTTT. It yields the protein CASSVSATDTQYF. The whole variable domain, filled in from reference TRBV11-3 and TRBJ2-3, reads EAGVVQSPRYKIIEKKQPVAFWCNPISGHNTLYWYLQNLGQGPELLIRYENEEAVDDSQLPKDRFSAERLKGVDSTLKIQPAELGDSAVYLCASSVSATDTQYFGPGTRLTVL.

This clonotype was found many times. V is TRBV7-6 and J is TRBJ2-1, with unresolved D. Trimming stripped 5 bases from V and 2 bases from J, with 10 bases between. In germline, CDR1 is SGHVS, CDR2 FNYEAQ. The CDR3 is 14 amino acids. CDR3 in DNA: TGTGCCAGCAGCCCTACAAGGACCTACAATGAGCAGTTCTTC. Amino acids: CASSPTRTYNEQFF. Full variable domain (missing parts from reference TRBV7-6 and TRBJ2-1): GAGVSQSPRYKVTKRGQDVALRCDPISGHVSLYWYRQALGQGPEFLTYFNYEAQQDKSGLPNDRFSAERPEGSISTLTIQRTEQRDSAMYRCASSPTRTYNEQFFGPGTRLTVL.

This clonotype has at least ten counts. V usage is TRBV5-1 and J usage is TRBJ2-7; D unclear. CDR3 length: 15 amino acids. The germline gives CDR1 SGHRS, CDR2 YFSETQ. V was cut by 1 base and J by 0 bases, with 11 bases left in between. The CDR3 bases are TGCGCCAGCAGCTTGAGGACGGCTAGCTCCTACGAGCAGTACTTC. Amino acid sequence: CASSLRTASSYEQYF.

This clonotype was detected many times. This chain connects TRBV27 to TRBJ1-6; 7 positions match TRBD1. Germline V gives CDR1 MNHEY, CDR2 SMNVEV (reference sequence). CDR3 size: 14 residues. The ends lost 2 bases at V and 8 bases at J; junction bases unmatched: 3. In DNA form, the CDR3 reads TGTGCCAGCAGTTTAGGGACAGCGTATTCACCCCTCCACTTT. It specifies CASSLGTAYSPLHF.

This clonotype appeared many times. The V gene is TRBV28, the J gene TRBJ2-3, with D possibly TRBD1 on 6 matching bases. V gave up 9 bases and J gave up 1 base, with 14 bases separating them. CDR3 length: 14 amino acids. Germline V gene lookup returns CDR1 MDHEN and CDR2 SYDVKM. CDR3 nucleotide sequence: TGTGCCAGTCGCGACAGGCTTCGCACAGATACGCAGTATTTT. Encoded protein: CASRDRLRTDTQYF.

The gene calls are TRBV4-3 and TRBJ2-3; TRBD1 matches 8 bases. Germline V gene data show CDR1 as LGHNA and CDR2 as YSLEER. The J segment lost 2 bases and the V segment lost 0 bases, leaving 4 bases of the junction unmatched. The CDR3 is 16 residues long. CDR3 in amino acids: CASSQDDRGHTDTQYF. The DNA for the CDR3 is TGCGCCAGCAGCCAAGATGACAGGGGACACACAGATACGCAGTATTTT.

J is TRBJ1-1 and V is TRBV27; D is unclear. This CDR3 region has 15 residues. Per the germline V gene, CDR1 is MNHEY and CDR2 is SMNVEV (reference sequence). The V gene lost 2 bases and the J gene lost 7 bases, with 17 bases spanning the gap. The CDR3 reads CASSLRSIRRNEAFF. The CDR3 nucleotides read TGTGCCAGCAGTTTACGCTCTATCCGAAGGAATGAAGCTTTCTTT.

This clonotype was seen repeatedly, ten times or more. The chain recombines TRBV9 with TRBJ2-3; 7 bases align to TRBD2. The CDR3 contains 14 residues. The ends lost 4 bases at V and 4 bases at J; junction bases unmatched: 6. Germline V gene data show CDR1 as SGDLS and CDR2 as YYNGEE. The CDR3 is CASSPGGFADTQYF. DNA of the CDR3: TGTGCCAGCAGCCCCGGGGGGTTCGCAGATACGCAGTATTTT.

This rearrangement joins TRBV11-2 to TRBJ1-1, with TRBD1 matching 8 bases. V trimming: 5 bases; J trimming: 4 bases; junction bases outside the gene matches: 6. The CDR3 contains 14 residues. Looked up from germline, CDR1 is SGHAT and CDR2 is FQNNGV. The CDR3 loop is CASSPGQAITEAFF. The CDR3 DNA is TGTGCCAGCAGCCCGGGACAGGCGATCACTGAAGCTTTCTTT.

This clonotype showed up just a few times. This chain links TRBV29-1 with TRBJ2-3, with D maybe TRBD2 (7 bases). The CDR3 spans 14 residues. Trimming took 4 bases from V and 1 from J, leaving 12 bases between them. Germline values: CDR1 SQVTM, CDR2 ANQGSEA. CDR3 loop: CSVGWGGRTDTQYF. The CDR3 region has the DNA TGCAGCGTTGGGTGGGGGGGCCGCACAGATACGCAGTATTTT.

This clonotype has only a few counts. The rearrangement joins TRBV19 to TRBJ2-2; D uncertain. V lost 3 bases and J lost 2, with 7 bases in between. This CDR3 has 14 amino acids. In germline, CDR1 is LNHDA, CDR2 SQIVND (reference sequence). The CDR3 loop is CASSIGRNTGELFF. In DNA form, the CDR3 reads TGTGCCAGTAGTATTGGCAGAAACACCGGGGAGCTGTTTTTT.

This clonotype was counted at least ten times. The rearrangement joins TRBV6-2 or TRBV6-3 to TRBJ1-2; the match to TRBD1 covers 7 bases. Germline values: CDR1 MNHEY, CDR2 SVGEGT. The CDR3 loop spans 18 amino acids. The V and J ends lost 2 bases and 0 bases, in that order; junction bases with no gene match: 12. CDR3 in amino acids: CASSYRILTRGTNYGYTF. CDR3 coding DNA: TGTGCCAGCAGTTACCGCATCCTCACCAGGGGGACTAACTATGGCTACACCTTC.

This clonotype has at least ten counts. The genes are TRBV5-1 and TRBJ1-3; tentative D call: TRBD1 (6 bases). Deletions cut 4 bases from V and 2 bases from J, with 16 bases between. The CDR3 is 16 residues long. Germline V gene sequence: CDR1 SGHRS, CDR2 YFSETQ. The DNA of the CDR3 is TGCGCCAGCAGCCTTTCTCCGGACAGAACTGGAAACACCATATATTTT. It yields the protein CASSLSPDRTGNTIYF.

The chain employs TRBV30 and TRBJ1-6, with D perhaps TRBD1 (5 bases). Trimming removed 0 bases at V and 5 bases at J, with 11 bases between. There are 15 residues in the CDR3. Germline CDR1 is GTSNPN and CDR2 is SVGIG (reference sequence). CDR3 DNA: TGTGCCTGGAGTGTAGGGGCGGAACATAATTCACCCCTCCACTTT. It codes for CAWSVGAEHNSPLHF. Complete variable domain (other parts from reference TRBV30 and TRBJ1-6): SQTIHQWPATLVQPVGSPLSLECTVEGTSNPNLYWYRQAAGRGLQLLFYSVGIGQISSEVPQNLSASRPQDRQFILSSKKLLLSDSGFYLCAWSVGAEHNSPLHFGNGTRLTVT.

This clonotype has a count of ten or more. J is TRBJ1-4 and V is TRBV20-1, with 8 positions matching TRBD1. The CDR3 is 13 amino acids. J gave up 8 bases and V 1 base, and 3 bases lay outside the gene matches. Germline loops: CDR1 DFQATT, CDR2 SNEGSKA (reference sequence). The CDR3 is CSARGQGLEKLFF. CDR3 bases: TGCAGTGCTAGAGGACAGGGGCTCGAAAAACTGTTTTTT.

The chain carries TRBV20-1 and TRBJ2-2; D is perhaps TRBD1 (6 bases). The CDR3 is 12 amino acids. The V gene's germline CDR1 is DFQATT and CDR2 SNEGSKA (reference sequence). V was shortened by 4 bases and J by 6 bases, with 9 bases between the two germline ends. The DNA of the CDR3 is TGCAGTGCTAACAGGGATCCCGGGGAGCTGTTTTTT. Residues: CSANRDPGELFF.

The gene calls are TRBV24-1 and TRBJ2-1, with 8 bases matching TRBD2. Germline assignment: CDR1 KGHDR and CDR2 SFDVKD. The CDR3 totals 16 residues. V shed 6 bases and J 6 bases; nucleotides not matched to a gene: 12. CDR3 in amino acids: CATSFTSGGGANEQFF. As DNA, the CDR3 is TGTGCCACCAGTTTCACCAGCGGGGGTGGGGCCAATGAGCAGTTCTTC.

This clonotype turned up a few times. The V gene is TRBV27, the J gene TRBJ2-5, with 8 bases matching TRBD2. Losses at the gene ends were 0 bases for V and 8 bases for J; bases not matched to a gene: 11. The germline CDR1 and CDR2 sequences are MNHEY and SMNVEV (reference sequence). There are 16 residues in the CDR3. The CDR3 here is CASSLSASGSTGTQYF. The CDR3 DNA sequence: TGTGCCAGCAGTTTATCCGCTAGCGGGTCGACCGGTACCCAGTACTTC.